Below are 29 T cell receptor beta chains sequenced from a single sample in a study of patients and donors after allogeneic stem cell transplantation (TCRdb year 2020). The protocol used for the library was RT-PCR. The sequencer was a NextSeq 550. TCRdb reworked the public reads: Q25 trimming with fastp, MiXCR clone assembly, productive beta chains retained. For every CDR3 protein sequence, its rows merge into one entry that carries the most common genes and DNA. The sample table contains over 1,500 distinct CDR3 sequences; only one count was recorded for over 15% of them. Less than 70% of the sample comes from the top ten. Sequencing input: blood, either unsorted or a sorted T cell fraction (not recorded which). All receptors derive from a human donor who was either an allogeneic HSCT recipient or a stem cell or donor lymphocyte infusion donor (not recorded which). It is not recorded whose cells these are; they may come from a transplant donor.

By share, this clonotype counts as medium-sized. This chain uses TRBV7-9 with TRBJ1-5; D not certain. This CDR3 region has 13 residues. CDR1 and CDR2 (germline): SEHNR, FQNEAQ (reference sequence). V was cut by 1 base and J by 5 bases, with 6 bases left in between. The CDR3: CASSLDRDQPQHF. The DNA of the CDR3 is TGTGCCAGCAGCTTAGATAGGGATCAGCCCCAGCATTTT. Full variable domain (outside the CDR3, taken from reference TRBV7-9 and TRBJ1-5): DTGVSQNPRHKITKRGQNVTFRCDPISEHNRLYWYRQTLGQGPEFLTYFQNEAQLEKSRLLSDRFSAERPKGSFSTLEIQRTEQGDSAMYLCASSLDRDQPQHFGDGTRLSIL.

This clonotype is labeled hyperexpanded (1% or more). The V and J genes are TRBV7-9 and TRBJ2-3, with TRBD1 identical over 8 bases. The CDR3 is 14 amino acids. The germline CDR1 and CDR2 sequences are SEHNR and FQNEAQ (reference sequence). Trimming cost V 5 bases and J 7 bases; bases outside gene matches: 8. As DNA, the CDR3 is TGTGCCAGCAGCGACGAGACAGGGGCCCATACGCAGTATTTT. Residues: CASSDETGAHTQYF. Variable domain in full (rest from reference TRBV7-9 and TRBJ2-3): DTGVSQNPRHKITKRGQNVTFRCDPISEHNRLYWYRQTLGQGPEFLTYFQNEAQLEKSRLLSDRFSAERPKGSFSTLEIQRTEQGDSAMYLCASSDETGAHTQYFGPGTRLTVL.

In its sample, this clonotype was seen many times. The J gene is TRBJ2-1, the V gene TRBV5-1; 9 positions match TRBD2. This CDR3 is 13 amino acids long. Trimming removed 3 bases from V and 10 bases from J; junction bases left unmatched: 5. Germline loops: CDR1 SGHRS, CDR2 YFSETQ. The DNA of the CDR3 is TGCGCCAGCAGCTCGTTCCTAGCGGGAGAGCAGTTCTTC. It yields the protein CASSSFLAGEQFF.

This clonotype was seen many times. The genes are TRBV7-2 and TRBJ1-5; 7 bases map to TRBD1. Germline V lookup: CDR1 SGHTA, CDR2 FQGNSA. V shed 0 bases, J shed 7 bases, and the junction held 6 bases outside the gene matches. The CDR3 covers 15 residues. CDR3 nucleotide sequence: TGTGCCAGCAGCTTAGCCCCCAGGGGGTGGCAGCCCCAGCATTTT. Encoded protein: CASSLAPRGWQPQHF.

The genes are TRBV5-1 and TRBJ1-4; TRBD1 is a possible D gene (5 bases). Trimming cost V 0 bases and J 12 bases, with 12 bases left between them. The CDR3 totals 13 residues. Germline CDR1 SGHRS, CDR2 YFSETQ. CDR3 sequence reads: CASSLGPQGELFF. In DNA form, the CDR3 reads TGCGCCAGCAGCTTGGGACCCCAAGGGGAACTGTTTTTT.

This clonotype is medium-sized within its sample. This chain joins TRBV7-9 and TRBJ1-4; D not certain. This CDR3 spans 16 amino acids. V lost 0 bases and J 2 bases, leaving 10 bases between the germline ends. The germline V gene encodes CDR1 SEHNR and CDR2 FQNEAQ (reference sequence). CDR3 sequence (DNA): TGTGCCAGCAGCTTAGCGGCCGAAGCCACTAATGAAAAACTGTTTTTT. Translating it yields CASSLAAEATNEKLFF.

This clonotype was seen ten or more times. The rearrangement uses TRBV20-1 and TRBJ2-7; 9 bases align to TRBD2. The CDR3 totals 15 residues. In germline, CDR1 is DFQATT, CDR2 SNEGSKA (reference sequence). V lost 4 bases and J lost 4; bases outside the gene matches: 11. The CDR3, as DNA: TGCAGTGCTACACCCGGTTCTAGCGGGATTTACGAGCAGTACTTC. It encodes CSATPGSSGIYEQYF.

CDR3 nucleotides: TGTGCCAGCAGTGAGACTAGCGGAGGGGCAGATACGCAGTATTTT. This codes for CASSETSGGADTQYF. The chain combines TRBV6-4 with TRBJ2-3, with 9 bases lining up with TRBD2. Losses at the gene ends were 3 bases for V and 4 bases for J; bases not matched to a gene: 5. The CDR3 spans 15 residues. Germline assignment: CDR1 MRHNA and CDR2 SNTAGT.

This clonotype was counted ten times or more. CDR3 region: CASSQVWLPWAFGEQFF. In DNA, the CDR3 is TGCGCCAGCAGCCAAGTCTGGCTTCCCTGGGCCTTTGGTGAGCAGTTCTTC. This chain uses TRBV4-1 with TRBJ2-1, with D hard to call. V was cut by 1 base and J by 9 bases, with 22 bases left in between. The CDR3 is 17 amino acids. Germline V lookup: CDR1 MGHRA, CDR2 YSYEKL.

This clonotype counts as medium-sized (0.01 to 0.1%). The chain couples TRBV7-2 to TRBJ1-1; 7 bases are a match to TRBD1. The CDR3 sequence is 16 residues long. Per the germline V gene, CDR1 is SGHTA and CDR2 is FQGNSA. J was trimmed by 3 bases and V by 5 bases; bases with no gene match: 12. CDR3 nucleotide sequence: TGTGCCAGCAGCCCAATGACTAACAGGGGAGACACTGAAGCTTTCTTT. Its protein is CASSPMTNRGDTEAFF.

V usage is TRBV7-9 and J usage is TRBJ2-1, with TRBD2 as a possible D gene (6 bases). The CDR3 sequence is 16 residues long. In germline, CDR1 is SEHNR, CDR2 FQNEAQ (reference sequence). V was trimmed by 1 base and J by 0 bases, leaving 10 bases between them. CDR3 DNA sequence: TGTGCCAGCAGCTTAGTTGGTAGCGGCTCCTACAATGAGCAGTTCTTC. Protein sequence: CASSLVGSGSYNEQFF.

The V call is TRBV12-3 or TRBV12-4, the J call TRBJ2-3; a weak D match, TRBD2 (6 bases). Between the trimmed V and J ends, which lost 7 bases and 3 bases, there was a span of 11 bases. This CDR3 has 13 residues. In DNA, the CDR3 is TGTGCCAGCAACCCGGGACTTACAGATACGCAGTATTTT. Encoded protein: CASNPGLTDTQYF.

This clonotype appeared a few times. Here the CDR3 reads CASSEAPSGTGSAIYF. CDR3 bases: TGTGCCAGCAGTGAAGCCCCATCCGGGACAGGGAGCGCCATATATTTT. The chain recombines TRBV6-1 with TRBJ1-3, with 9 bases lining up with TRBD1. Germline V gene data show CDR1 as MNHNS and CDR2 as SASEGT. With V trimmed by 0 bases and J by 11 bases, 11 bases remained unmatched. CDR3 size: 16 residues.

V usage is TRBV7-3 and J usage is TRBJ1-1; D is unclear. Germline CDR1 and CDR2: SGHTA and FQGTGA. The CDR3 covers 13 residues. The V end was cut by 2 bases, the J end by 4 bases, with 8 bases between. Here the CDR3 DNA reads TGTGCCAGCAGCTTATGGGGTAGCACTGAAGCTTTCTTT. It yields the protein CASSLWGSTEAFF.

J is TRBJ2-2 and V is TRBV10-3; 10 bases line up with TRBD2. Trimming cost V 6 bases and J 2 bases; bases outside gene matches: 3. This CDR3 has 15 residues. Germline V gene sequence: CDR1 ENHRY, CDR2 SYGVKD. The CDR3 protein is CAIRRLAGNTGELFF. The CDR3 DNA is TGTGCCATCAGGCGACTAGCGGGCAACACCGGGGAGCTGTTTTTT.

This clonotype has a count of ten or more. CDR3 nucleotides: TGTGCCAGCAGCTTAGAACTAGCAGATACGCAGTATTTT. This codes for CASSLELADTQYF. The rearrangement uses TRBV11-3 and TRBJ2-3, with D possibly matching TRBD2 (5 bases). The CDR3 extends over 13 amino acids. Germline V gene sequence: CDR1 SGHNT, CDR2 YENEEA. V was cut by 0 bases and J by 4 bases, with 5 bases left in between.

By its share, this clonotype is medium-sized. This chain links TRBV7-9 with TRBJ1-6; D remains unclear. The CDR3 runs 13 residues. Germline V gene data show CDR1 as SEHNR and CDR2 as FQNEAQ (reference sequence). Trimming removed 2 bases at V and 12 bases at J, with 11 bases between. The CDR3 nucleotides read TGTGCCAGCAGCTTATATTGGCCGGGACCCCTCCACTTT. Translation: CASSLYWPGPLHF. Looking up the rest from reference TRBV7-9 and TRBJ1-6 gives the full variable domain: DTGVSQNPRHKITKRGQNVTFRCDPISEHNRLYWYRQTLGQGPEFLTYFQNEAQLEKSRLLSDRFSAERPKGSFSTLEIQRTEQGDSAMYLCASSLYWPGPLHFGNGTRLTVT.

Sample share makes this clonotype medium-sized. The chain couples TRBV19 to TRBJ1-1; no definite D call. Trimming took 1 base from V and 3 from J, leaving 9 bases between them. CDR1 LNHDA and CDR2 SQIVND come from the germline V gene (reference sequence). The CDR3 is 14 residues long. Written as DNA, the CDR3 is TGTGCCAGTAGTATAGTACTCCTCGACACTGAAGCTTTCTTT. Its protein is CASSIVLLDTEAFF.

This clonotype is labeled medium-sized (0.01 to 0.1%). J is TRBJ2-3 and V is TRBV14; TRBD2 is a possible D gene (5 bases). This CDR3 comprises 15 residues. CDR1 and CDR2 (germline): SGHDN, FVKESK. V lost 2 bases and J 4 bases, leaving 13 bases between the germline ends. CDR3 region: CASSQRGGPADTQYF. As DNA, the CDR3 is TGTGCCAGCAGCCAACGCGGCGGGCCGGCAGATACGCAGTATTTT. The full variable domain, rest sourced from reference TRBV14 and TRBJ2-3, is EAGVTQFPSHSVIEKGQTVTLRCDPISGHDNLYWYRRVMGKEIKFLLHFVKESKQDESGMPNNRFLAERTGGTYSTLKVQPAELEDSGVYFCASSQRGGPADTQYFGPGTRLTVL.

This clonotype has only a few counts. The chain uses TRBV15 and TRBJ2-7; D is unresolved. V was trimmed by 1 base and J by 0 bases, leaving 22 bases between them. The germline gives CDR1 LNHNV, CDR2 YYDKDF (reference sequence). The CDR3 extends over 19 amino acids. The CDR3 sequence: CATSRGPPLVERPSYEQYF. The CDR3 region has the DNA TGTGCCACCAGCAGAGGGCCCCCGTTGGTAGAGCGACCCTCCTACGAGCAGTACTTC. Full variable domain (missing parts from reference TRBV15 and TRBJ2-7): DAMVIQNPRYQVTQFGKPVTLSCSQTLNHNVMYWYQQKSSQAPKLLFHYYDKDFNNEADTPDNFQSRRPNTSFCFLDIRSPGLGDTAMYLCATSRGPPLVERPSYEQYFGPGTRLTVT.

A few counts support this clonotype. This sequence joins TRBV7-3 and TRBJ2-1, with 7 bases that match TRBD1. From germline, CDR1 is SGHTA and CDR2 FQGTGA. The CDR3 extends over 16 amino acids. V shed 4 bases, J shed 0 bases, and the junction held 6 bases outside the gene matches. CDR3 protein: CASSSEGDSSYNEQFF. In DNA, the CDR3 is TGTGCCAGCAGCTCCGAAGGGGACAGCTCCTACAATGAGCAGTTCTTC.

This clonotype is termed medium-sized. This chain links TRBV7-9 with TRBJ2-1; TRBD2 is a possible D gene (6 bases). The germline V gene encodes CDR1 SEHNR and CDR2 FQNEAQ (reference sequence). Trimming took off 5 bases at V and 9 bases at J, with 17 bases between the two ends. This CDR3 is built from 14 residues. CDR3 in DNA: TGTGCCAGCAGCCCGGGTTCGGGAGTGCGTGAGCAGTTCTTC. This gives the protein CASSPGSGVREQFF.

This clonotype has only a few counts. The CDR3 here is CASSQRGRTGPYEQYF. The CDR3 DNA follows: TGTGCCAGCAGCCAAAGGGGCAGGACAGGGCCCTACGAGCAGTACTTC. The chain uses TRBV7-9 and TRBJ2-7; TRBD1 matches at 8 bases. Trimming removed 5 bases from V and 2 bases from J; junction bases left unmatched: 11. Germline V CDR1 and CDR2: SEHNR, FQNEAQ (reference sequence). This CDR3 region has 16 residues.

The CDR3 reads CASSRQGGLQETQYF. The CDR3 nucleotides read TGTGCCAGCAGCCGACAGGGAGGCCTCCAAGAGACCCAGTACTTC. This rearrangement joins TRBV7-2 to TRBJ2-5; D may be TRBD1 (7 bases). The length of the CDR3 is 15 residues. The V gene's germline CDR1 is SGHTA and CDR2 FQGNSA. Trimming shortened V by 5 bases and J by 1 base, and 14 bases separated the two germline ends.

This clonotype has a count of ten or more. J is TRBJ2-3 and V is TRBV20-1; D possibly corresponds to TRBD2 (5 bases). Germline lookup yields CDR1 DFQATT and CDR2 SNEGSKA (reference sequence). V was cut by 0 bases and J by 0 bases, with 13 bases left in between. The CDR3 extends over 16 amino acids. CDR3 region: CSARDPTSRSTDTQYF. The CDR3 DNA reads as TGCAGTGCTAGAGATCCCACTAGTCGGAGCACAGATACGCAGTATTTT.

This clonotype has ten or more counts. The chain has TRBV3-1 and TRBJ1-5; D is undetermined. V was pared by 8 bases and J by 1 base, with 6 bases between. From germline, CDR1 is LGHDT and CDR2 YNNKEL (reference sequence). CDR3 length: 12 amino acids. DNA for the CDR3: TGTGCCAGCTCATGGAGCAATCAGCCCCAGCATTTT. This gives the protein CASSWSNQPQHF.

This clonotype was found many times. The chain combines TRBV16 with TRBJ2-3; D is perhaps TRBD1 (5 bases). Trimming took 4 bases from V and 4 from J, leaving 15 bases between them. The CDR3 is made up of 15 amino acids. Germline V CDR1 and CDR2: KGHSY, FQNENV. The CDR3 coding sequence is TGTGCCAGCAGCCCGTCGGCAGGGTACGCAGATACGCAGTATTTT. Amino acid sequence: CASSPSAGYADTQYF.

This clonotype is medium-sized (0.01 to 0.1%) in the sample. As DNA, the CDR3 is TGCGCCAGCAGCCAAGATTGGGACCACTACAATGAGCAGTTCTTC. Translated: CASSQDWDHYNEQFF. This rearrangement joins TRBV4-3 to TRBJ2-1, with D perhaps assigned TRBD1 or TRBD2 (5 bases each). Germline V lookup: CDR1 LGHNA, CDR2 YSLEER. V gave up 0 bases and J gave up 3 bases, with 9 bases separating them. CDR3 length: 15 amino acids.

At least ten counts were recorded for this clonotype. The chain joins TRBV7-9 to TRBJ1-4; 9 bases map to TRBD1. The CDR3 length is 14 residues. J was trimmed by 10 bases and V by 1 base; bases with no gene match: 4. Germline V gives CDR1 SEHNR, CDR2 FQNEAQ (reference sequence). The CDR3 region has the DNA TGTGCCAGCAGCTTAGGGGACAGGGAGGGAAAACTGTTTTTT. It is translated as CASSLGDREGKLFF.